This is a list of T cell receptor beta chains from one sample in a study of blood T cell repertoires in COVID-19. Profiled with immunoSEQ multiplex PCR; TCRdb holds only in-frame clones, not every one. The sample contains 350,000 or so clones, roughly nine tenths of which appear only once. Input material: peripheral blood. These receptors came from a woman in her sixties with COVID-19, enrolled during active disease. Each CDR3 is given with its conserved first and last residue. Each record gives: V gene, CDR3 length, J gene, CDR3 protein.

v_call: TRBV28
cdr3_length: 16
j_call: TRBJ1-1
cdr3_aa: CASSSVRGQGGPEAFF

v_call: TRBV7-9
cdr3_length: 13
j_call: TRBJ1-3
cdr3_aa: CASQERAGNTIYF

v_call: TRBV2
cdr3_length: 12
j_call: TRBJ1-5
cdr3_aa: CASSELYQPQHF

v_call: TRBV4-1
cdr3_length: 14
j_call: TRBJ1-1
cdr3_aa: CASSQYPSRVEAFF

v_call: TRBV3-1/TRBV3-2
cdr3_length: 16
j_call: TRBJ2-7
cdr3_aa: CASSRLAGRSSYEQYF

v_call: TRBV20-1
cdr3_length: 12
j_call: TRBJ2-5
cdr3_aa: CSASVAGETQYF

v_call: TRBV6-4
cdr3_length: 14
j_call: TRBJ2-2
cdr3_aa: CASRKLANTGELFF

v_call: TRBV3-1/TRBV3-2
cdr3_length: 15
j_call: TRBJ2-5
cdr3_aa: CASSQDTRRQETQYF

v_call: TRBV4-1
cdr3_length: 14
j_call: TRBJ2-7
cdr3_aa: CASSRGQGDYEQYF

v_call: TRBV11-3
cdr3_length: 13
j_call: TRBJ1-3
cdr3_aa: CASSPRGGNTIYF

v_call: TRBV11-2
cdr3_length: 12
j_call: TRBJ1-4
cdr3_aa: CASSPATGKLFF

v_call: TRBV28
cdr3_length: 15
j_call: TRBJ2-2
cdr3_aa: CASRGQGVHTGELFF

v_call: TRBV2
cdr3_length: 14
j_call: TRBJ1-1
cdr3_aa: CASSPTGLNTEAFF

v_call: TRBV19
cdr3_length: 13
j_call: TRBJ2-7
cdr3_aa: CASSMGLQFEQYF

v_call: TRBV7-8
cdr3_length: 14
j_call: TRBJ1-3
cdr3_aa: CASSSQGAGNTIYF

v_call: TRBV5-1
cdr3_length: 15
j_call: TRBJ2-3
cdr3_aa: CASSSGTGELDTQYF

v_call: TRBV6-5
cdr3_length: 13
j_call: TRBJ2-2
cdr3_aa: CASSYGPPVELFF

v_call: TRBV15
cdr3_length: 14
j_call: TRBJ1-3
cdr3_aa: CATSRDSVGNTIYF

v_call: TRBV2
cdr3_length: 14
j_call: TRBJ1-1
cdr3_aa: CASSPDRTNTEAFF

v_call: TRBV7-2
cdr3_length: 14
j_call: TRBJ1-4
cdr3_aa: CASSLRQRNEKLFF

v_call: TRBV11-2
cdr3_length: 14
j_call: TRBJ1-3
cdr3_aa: CASSNGGEGNTIYF

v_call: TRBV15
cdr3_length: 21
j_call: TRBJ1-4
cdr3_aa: CATSSPLIGDRVYRTNEKLFF

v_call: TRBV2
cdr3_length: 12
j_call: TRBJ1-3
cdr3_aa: CASSFQGNTIYF

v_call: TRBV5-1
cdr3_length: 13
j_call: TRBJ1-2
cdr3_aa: CASSQGLHDGYTF

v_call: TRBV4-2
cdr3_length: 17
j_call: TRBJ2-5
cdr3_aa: CASSQLSGGSYQETQYF

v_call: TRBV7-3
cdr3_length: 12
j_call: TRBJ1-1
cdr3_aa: CAGDNMNTEAFF

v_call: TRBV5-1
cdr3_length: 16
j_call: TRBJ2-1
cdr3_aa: CASSLQGHKLYNEQFF

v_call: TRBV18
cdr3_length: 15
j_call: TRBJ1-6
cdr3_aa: CASSPDRGPASPLHF

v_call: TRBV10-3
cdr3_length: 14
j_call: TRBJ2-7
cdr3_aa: CAISGGTSGYEQYF

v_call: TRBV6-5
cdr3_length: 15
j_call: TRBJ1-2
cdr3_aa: CASRGTGHTNYGYTF

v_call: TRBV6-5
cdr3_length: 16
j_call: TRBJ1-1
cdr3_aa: CASSYPSSRGGTEAFF

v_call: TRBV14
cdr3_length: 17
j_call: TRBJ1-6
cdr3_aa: CASSQDRAVSYNSPLHF

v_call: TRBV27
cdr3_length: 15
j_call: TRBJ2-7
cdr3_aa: CASSFGAGSSYEQYF

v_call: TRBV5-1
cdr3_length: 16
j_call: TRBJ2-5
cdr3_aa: CASSLGLVEWQETQYF

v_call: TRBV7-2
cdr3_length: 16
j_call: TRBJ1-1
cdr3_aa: CASSYQILDSYTEAFF

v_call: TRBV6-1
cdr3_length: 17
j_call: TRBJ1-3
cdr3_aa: CASSEAPWETSGNTIYF

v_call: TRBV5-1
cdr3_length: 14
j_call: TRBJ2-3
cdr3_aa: CASRPDSPTDTQYF

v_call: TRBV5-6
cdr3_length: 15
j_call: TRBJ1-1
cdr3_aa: CASSLWGPTVTEAFF

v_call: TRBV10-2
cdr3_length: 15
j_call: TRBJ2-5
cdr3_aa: CASTNTGGAGETQYF

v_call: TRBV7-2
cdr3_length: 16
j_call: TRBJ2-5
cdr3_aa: CASSLGRGGYGETQYF

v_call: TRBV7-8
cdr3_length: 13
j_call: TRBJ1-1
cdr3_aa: CASSLAKNTEAFF

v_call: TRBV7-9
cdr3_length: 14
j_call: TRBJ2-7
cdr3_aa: CASSPGTGDGEQYF

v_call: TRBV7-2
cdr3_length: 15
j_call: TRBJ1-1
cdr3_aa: CASSPRQGQNTEAFF

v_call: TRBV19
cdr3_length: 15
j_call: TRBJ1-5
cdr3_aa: CASSLDRIGNQPQHF